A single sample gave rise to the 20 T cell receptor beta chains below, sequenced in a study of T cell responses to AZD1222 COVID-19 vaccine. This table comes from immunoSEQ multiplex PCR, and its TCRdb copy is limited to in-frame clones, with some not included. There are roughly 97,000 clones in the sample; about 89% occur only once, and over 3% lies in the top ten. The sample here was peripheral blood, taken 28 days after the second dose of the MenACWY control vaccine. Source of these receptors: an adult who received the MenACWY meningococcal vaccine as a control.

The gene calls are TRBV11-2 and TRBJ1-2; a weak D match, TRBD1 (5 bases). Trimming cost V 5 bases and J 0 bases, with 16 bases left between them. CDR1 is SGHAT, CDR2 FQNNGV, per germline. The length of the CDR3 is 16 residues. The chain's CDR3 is CASSLSPGPPNYGYTF. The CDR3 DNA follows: TGTGCCAGCAGCCTTTCCCCGGGGCCACCTAACTATGGCTACACCTTC.

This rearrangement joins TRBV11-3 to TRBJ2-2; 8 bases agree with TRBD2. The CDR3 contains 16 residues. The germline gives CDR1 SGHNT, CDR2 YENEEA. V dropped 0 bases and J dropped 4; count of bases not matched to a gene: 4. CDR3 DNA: TGTGCCAGCAGCTTAGAAGCGGGGGATGGCACCGGGGAGCTGTTTTTT. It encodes CASSLEAGDGTGELFF.

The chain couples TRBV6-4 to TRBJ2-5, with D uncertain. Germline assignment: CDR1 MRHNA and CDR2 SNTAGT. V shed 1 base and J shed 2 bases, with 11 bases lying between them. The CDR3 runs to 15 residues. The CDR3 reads CASSDYRVRQETQYF. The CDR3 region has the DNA TGTGCCAGCAGTGACTACCGGGTCCGGCAAGAGACCCAGTACTTC.

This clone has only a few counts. CDR3 amino acids: CASSLADPYGYTF. DNA for the CDR3: TGTGCCAGCAGCCTGGCAGACCCCTATGGCTACACCTTC. The chain links TRBV3-1 (or the pseudogene TRBV3-2) to TRBJ1-2; D gene ambiguous. The CDR3 spans 13 residues. The V and J ends lost 4 bases and 4 bases respectively, with 10 bases between them. Per germline, CDR1 LGHDT and CDR2 YNNKEL (reference sequence).

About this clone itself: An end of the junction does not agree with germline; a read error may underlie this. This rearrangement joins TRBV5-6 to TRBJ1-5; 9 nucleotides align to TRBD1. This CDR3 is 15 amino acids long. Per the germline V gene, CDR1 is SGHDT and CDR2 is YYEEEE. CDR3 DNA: TGTGCCAGCAGCTTGTACAGGGGGCGCAACCAGCCCCAGCATTTT. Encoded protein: CASSLYRGRNQPQHF.

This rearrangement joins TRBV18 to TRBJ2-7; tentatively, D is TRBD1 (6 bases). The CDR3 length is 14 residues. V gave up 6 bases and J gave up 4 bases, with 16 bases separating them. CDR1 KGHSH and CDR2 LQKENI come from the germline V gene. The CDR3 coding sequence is TGTGCCAGCTCGCAGGGGACCGGTATTTACGAGCAGTACTTC. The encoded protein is CASSQGTGIYEQYF.

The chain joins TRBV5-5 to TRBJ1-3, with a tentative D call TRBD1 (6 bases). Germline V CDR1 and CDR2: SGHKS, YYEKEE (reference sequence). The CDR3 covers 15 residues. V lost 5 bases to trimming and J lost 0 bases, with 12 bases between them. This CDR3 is CASSRTGSSGNTIYF. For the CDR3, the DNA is TGTGCCAGCAGTCGCACAGGGTCCTCTGGAAACACCATATATTTT.

This CDR3 reads CASSSRGRRGLETQYF. CDR3 in DNA: TGTGCCAGCAGCTCCCGGGGTCGCAGGGGGCTAGAGACCCAGTACTTC. The chain joins TRBV7-2 to TRBJ2-5, with 8 bases aligning to TRBD1. V dropped 4 bases and J dropped 4; count of bases not matched to a gene: 11. The length of the CDR3 is 16 residues. Per the germline V gene, CDR1 is SGHTA and CDR2 is FQGNSA.

DNA of the CDR3: TGTGCCAGCAGCGTGAGACAGGGGGCTTACTCTGGAAACACCATATATTTT. As protein: CASSVRQGAYSGNTIYF. This chain uses TRBV7-2 with TRBJ1-3, with 10 bases lining up with TRBD1. V gave up 5 bases and J gave up 0 bases; unmatched junction bases: 7. The germline V gene encodes CDR1 SGHTA and CDR2 FQGNSA. This CDR3 contains 17 residues.

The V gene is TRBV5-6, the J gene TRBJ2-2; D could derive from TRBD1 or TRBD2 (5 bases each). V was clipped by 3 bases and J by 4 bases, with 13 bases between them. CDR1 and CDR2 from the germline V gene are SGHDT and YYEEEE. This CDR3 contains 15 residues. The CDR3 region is CASSSRDGTTGELFF. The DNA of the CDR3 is TGTGCCAGCAGCTCAAGGGACGGGACCACCGGGGAGCTGTTTTTT.

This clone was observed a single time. The CDR3 protein is CATSDFSSAWNEQFF. CDR3 coding DNA: TGTGCCACCAGTGATTTTTCGTCCGCGTGGAATGAGCAGTTCTTC. The chain is built from TRBV24-1 and TRBJ2-1; D is undetermined. The CDR3 runs to 15 residues. Per the germline V gene, CDR1 is KGHDR and CDR2 is SFDVKD. With 1 base removed from V and 7 bases from J, the gap between germline ends came to 13 bases.

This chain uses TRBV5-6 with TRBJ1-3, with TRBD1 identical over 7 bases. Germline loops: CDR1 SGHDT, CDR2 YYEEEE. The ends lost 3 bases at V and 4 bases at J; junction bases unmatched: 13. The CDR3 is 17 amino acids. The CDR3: CASSWTGGSSVGNTIYF. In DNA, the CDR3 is TGTGCCAGCAGCTGGACAGGCGGAAGCTCTGTAGGAAACACCATATATTTT.

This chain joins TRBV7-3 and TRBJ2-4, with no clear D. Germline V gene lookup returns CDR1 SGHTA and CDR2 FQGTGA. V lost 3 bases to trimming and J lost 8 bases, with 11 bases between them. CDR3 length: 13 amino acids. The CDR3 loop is CASSFAGKDIQYF. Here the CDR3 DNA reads TGTGCCAGCAGCTTCGCAGGAAAAGACATTCAGTACTTC.

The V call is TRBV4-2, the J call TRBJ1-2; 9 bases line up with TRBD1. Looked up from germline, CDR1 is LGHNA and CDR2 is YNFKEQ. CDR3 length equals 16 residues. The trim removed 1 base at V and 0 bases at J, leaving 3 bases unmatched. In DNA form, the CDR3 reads TGTGCCAGCAGCCAAGCGGGGACAGGGACTAACTATGGCTACACCTTC. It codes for CASSQAGTGTNYGYTF.

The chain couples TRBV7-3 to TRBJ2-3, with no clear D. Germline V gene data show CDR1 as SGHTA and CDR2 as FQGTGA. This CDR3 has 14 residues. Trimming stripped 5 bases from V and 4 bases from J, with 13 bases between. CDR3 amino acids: CASSPYGEPDTQYF. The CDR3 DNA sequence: TGTGCCAGCAGCCCCTACGGTGAGCCAGATACGCAGTATTTT.

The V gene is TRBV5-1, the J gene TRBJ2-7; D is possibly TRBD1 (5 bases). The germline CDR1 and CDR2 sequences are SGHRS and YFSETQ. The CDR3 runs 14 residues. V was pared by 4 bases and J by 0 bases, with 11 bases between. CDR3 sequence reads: CASSRTRDSYEQYF. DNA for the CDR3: TGCGCCAGCAGCCGAACCAGGGACTCCTACGAGCAGTACTTC.

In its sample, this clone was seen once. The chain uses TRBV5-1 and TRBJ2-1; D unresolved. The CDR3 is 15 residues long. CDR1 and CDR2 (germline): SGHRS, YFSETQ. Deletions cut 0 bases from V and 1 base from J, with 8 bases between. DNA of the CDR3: TGCGCCAGCAGCTTGGCCCAGACTTCCTACAATGAGCAGTTCTTC. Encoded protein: CASSLAQTSYNEQFF. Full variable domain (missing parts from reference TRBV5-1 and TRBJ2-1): KAGVTQTPRYLIKTRGQQVTLSCSPISGHRSVSWYQQTPGQGLQFLFEYFSETQRNKGNFPGRFSGRQFSNSRSEMNVSTLELGDSALYLCASSLAQTSYNEQFFGPGTRLTVL.

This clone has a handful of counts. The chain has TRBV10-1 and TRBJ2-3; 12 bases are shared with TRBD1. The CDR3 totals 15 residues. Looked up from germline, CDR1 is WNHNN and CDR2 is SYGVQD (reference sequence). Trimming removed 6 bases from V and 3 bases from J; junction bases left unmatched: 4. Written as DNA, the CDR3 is TGCGCCAGCAGGAAGGGACAGGGGGCTACAGATACGCAGTATTTT. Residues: CASRKGQGATDTQYF.

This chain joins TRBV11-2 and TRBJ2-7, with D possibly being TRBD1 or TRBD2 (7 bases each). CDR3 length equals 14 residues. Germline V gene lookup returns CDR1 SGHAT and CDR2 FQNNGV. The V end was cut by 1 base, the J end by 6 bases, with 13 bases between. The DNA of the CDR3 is TGTGCCAGCAGCTTAGCCCAGGGGGGGGCCGAGCAGTACTTC. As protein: CASSLAQGGAEQYF.

The CDR3 is CASSFGTGPGPAQETQYF. CDR3 DNA sequence: TGTGCCAGCAGCTTCGGGACAGGGCCGGGACCCGCACAAGAGACCCAGTACTTC. This chain connects TRBV5-6 to TRBJ2-5; 9 positions match TRBD1. The CDR3 runs to 18 residues. V was pared by 2 bases and J by 2 bases, with 13 bases of the junction left unmatched. CDR1 is SGHDT, CDR2 YYEEEE, per germline. Full variable domain (missing parts from reference TRBV5-6 and TRBJ2-5): DAGVTQSPTHLIKTRGQQVTLRCSPKSGHDTVSWYQQALGQGPQFIFQYYEEEERQRGNFPDRFSGHQFPNYSSELNVNALLLGDSALYLCASSFGTGPGPAQETQYFGPGTRLLVL.